This entry is about one TCR beta chain. The target antigen is unknown. Vbeta (60) and Jbeta (13) primers were used in the PCR. Sequencing used immunoSEQ multiplex PCR; TCRdb keeps in-frame clones, though not all of them. The data hold 200,000 to 250,000 clones, with around 85% observed a single time. Though nominally healthy at sampling, donors likely had unrecorded immune exposures. J gave up 3 bases and V 4 bases, and 13 bases lay outside the gene matches. This CDR3 comprises 18 residues. Per the germline V gene, CDR1 is MRHNA and CDR2 is SNTAGT. The sample is drawn from a study of cytomegalovirus exposure and HLA in healthy donors. Findings and caveats of the study: V- and J-gene trimming of TCR beta was linked (in a later analysis) to a missense DCLRE1C variant. Segments of the TCR beta V type were, in most cases, productive about 87% or about 30% of the time in an earlier analysis.

Sequenced: PBMCs. V gene TRBV6-4 combines with J gene TRBJ2-1; TRBD2 agrees at 9 bases. This TCR derives from a girl aged 2 to 9 in good health and CMV-seronegative. CDR3 region: CASSAFSPSGGHYNEQFF. In DNA form, the CDR3 reads TGTGCCAGCAGTGCCTTCTCCCCCAGCGGGGGGCACTACAATGAGCAGTTCTTC.